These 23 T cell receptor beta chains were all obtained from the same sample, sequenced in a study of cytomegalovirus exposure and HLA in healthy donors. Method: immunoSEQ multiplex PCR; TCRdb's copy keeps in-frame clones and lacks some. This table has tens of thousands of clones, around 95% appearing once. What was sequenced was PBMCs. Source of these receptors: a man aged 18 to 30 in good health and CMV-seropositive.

CDR3 in DNA: TGTGCCAGCAGCGCCGGAACAGCTTTCTCAAATTCACCCCTCCACTTT. Translated, it gives CASSAGTAFSNSPLHF. The genes are TRBV9 and TRBJ1-6; no clear D gene. The ends were cut back, 3 bases at V and 7 bases at J, with 17 bases in the middle. The CDR3 runs 16 residues. Germline V CDR1 and CDR2: SGDLS, YYNGEE.

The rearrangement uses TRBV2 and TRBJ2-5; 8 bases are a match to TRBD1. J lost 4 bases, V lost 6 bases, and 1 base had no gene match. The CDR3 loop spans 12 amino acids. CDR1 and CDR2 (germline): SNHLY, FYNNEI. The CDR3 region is CASRDRVETQYF. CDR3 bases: TGTGCCAGCAGGGACAGGGTAGAGACCCAGTACTTC.

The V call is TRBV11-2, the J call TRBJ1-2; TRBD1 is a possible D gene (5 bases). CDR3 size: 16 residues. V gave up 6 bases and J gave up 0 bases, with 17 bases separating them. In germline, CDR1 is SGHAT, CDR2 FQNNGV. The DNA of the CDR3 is TGTGCCAGCAGACGTATAGGGACGGGGGCTAACTATGGCTACACCTTC. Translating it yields CASRRIGTGANYGYTF.

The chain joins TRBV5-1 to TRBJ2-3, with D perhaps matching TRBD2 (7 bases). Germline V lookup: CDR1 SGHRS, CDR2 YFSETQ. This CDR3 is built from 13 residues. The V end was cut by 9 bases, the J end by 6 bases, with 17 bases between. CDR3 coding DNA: TGCGCCACCAGACGCGGGGGCTTGGATACGCAGTATTTT. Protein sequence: CATRRGGLDTQYF.

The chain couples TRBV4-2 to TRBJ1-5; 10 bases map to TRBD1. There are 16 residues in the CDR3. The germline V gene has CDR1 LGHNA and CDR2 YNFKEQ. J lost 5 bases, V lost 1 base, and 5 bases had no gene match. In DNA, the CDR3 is TGTGCCAGCAGCCAAGGAGAGGACAGGGGGTATCAGCCCCAGCATTTT. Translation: CASSQGEDRGYQPQHF.

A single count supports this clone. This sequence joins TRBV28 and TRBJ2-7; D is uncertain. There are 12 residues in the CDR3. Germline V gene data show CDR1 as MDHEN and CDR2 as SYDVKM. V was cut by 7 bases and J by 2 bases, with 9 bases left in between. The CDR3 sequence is CASKAPTYEQYF. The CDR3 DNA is TGTGCCAGCAAAGCGCCCACCTACGAGCAGTACTTC.

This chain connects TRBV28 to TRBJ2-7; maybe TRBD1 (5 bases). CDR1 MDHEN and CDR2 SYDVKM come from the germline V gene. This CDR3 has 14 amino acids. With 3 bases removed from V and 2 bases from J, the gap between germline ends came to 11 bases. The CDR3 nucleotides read TGTGCCAGCAGTTTTGGCAGGGCGACCTACGAGCAGTACTTC. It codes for CASSFGRATYEQYF.

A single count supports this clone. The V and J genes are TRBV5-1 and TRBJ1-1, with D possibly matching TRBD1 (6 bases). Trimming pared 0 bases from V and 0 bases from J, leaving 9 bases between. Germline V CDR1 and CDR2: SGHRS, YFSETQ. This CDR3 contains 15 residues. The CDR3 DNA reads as TGCGCCAGCAGCTTGGCGACAGGCTTGAACACTGAAGCTTTCTTT. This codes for CASSLATGLNTEAFF.

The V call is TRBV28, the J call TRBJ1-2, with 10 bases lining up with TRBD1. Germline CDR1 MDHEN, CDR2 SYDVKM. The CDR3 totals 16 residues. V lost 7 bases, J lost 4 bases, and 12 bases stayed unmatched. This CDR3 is CASTTRGQGIGYGYTF. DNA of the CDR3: TGTGCCAGCACCACCCGGGGACAGGGGATCGGCTATGGCTACACCTTC.

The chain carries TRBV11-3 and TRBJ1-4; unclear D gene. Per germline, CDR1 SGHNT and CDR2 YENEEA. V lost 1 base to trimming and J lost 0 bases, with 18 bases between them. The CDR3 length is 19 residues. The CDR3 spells CASSLGPDSCGTTNEKLFF. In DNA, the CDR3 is TGTGCCAGCAGCTTAGGCCCGGATTCGTGCGGCACAACTAATGAAAAACTGTTTTTT. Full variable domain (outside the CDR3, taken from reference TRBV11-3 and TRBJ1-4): EAGVVQSPRYKIIEKKQPVAFWCNPISGHNTLYWYLQNLGQGPELLIRYENEEAVDDSQLPKDRFSAERLKGVDSTLKIQPAELGDSAVYLCASSLGPDSCGTTNEKLFFGSGTQLSVL.

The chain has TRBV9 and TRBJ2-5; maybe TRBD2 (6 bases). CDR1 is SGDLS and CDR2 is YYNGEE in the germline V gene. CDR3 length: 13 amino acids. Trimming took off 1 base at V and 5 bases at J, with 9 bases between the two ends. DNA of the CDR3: TGTGCCAGCAGCGTAAGCCGGGGGGAGACCCAGTACTTC. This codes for CASSVSRGETQYF.

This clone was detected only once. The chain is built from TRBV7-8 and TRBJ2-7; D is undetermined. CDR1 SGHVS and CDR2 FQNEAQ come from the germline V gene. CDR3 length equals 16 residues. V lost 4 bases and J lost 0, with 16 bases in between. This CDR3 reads CASSSLAGPFSYEQYF. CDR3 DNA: TGTGCCAGCAGCTCCCTTGCTGGCCCCTTCTCCTACGAGCAGTACTTC.

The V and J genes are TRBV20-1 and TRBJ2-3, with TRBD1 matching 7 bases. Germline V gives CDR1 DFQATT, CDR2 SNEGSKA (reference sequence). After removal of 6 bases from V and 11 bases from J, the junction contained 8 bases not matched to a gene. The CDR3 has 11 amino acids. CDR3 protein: CSASFRDRQYF. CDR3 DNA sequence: TGCAGTGCCAGTTTCCGGGACAGGCAGTATTTT.

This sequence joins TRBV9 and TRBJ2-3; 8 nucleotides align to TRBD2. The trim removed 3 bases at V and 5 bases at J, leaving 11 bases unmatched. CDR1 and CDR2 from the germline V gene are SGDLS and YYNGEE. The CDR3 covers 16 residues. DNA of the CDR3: TGTGCCAGCAGCGGGGACGAGCGGGGGCTTAAAGATACGCAGTATTTT. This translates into CASSGDERGLKDTQYF.

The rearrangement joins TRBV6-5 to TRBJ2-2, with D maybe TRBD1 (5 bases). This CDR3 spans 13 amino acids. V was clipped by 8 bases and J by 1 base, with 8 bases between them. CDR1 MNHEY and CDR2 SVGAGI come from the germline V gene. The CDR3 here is CASSQVNTGELFF. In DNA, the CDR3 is TGTGCCAGCTCACAGGTGAACACCGGGGAGCTGTTTTTT.

Here the CDR3 reads CASSLVPDFNEQFF. Written as DNA, the CDR3 is TGCGCCAGCAGCTTGGTACCAGATTTTAATGAGCAGTTCTTC. The chain couples TRBV5-1 to TRBJ2-1; D uncertain. V was cut by 0 bases and J by 7 bases, with 11 bases left in between. Germline loops: CDR1 SGHRS, CDR2 YFSETQ. The CDR3 has 14 amino acids.

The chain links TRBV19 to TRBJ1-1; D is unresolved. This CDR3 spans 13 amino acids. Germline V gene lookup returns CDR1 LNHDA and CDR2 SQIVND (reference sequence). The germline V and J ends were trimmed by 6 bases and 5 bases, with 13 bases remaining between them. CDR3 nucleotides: TGTGCCAGTAGCGAGGTAGCCGGAACTGAAGCTTTCTTT. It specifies CASSEVAGTEAFF.

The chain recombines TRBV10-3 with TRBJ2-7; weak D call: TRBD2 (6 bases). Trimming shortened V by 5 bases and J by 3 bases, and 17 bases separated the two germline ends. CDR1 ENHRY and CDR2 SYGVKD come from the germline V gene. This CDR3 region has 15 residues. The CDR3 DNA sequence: TGTGCCATCAGTAATCGGGACTGGGGGAACTACGAGCAGTACTTC. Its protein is CAISNRDWGNYEQYF.

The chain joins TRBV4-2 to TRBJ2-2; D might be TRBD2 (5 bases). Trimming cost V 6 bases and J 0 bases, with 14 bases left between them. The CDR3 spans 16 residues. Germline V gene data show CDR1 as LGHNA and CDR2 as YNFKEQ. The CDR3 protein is CASSTNPGTNTGELFF. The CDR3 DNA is TGTGCCAGCAGTACCAACCCCGGGACGAACACCGGGGAGCTGTTTTTT.

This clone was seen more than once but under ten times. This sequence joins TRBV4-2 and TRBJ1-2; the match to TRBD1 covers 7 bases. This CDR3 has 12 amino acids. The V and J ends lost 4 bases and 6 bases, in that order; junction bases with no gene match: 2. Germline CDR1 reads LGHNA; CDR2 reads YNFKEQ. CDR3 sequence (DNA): TGTGCCAGCAGCCGCACAGGGGATGGCTACACCTTC. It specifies CASSRTGDGYTF.

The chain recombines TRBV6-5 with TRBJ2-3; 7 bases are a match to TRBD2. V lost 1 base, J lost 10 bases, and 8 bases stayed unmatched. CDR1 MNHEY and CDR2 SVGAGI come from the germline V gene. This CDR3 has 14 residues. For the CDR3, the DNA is TGTGCCAGCAGTTACTGGGCGGGAGTGGACGCGCAGTATTTT. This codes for CASSYWAGVDAQYF.

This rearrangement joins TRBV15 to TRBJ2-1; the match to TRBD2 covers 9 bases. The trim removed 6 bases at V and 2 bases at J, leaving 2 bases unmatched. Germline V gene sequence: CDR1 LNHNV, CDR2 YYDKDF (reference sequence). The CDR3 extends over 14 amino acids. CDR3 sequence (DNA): TGTGCCACCAGTGCTAGCGGGGCCTACAATGAGCAGTTCTTC. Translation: CATSASGAYNEQFF.

The CDR3 here is CASSPSPAGEWNEQFF. Here the CDR3 DNA reads TGTGCCAGCAGTCCCTCCCCAGCGGGAGAGTGGAATGAGCAGTTCTTC. This chain connects TRBV27 to TRBJ2-1; 8 nucleotides agree with TRBD2. V lost 5 bases and J lost 7; bases outside the gene matches: 13. CDR1 is MNHEY and CDR2 is SMNVEV in the germline V gene (reference sequence). The CDR3 has 16 residues.